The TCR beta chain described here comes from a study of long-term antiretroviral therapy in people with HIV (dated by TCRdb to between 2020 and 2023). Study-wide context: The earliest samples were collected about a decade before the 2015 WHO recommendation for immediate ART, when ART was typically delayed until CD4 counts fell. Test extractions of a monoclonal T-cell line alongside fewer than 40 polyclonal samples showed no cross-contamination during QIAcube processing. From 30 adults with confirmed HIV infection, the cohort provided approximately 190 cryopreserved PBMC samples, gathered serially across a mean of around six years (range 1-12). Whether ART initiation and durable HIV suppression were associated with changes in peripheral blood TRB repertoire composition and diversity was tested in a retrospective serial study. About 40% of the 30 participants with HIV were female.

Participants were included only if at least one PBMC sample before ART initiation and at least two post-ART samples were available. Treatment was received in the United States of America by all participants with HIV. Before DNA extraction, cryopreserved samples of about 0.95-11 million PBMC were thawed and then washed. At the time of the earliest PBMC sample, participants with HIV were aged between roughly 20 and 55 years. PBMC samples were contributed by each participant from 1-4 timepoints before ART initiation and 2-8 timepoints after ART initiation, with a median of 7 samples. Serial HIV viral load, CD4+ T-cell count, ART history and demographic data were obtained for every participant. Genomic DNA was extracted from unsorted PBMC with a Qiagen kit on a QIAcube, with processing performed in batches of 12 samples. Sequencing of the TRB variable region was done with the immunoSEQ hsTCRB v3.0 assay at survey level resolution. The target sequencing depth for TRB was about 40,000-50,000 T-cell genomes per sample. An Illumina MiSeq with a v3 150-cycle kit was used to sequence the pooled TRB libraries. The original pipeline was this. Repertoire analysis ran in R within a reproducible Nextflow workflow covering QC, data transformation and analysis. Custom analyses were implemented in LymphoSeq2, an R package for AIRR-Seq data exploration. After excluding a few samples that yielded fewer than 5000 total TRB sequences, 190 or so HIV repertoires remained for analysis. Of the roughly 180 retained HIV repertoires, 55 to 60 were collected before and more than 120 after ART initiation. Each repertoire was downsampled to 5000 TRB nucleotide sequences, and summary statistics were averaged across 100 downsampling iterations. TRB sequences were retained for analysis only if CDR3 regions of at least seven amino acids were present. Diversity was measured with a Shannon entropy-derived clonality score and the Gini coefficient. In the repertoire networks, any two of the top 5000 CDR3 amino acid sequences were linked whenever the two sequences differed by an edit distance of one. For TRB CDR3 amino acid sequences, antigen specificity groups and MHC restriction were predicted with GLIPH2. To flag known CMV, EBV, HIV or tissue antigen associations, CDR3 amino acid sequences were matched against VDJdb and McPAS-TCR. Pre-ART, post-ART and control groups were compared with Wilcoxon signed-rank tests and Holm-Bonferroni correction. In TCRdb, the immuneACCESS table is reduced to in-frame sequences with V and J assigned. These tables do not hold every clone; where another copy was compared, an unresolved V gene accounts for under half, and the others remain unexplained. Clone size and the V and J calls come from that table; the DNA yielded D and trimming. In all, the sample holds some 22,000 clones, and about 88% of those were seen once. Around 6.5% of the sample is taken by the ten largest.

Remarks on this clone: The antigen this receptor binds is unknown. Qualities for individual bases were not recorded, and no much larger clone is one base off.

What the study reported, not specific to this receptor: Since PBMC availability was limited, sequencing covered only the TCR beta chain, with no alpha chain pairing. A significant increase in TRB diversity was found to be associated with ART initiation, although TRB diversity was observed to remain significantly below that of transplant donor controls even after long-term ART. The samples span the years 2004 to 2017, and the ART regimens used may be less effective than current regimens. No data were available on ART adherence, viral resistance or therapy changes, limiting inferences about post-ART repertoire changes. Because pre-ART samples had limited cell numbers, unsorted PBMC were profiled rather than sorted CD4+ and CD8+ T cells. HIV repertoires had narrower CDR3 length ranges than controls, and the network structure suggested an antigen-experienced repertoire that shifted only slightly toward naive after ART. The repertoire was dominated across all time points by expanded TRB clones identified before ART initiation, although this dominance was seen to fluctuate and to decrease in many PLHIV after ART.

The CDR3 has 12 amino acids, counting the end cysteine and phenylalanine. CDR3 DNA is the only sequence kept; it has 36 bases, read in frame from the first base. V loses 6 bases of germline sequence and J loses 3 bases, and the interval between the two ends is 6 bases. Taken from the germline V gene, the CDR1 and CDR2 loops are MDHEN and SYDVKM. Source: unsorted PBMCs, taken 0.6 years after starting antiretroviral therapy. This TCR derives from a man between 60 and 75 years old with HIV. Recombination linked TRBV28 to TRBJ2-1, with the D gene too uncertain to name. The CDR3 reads CASRRFYNEQFF. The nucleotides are TGTGCCAGCAGACGATTCTACAATGAGCAGTTCTTC.